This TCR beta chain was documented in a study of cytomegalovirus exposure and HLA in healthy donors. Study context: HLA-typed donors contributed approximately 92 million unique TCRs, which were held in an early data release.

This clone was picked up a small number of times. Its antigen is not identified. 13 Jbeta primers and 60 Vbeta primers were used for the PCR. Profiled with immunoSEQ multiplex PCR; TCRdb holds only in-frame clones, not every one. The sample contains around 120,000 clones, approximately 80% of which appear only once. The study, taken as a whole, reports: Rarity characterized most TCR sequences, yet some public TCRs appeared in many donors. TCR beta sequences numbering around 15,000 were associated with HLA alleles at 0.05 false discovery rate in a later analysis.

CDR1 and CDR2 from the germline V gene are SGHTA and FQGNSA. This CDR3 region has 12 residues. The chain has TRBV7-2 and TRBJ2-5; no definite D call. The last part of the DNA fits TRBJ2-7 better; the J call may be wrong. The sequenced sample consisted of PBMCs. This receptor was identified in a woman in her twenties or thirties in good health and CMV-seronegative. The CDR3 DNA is TGTGCCAGCAGCTTAGGGGCCTACGAGCAGTACTTC. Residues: CASSLGAYEQYF.